This record concerns one T cell receptor beta chain sequence. The antigen is undetermined. Profiled with immunoSEQ multiplex PCR; TCRdb holds only in-frame clones, not every one. The sample holds over 70,000 clones, approximately 90% seen once. Time point in this sample: cycle 4 day 1 (C4D1), after 5 to 7 weeks of nivolumab. Every patient relapsed after autologous stem cell transplantation, and brentuximab vedotin exposure varied. The patients, who had relapsed/refractory classical Hodgkin lymphoma, achieved best responses of complete response, partial response or progressive disease. The source of the sample is a study of PD-1 blockade in classical Hodgkin lymphoma. Overall study findings and caveats: Sources of repertoire differences remain undefined, possibly disease activity or prior therapy. Complete responders entered with baseline diversity on par with newly diagnosed patients, the results showed. When nivolumab was started under 1 year after ASCT, patients were excluded.

This specimen was peripheral blood mononuclear cells (PBMCs), taken before the fourth cycle of nivolumab. The clonotype comes from a human donor with classical Hodgkin lymphoma.

The CDR3 is CAIQGRSNYGYTF. CDR3 nucleotides: TGTGCCATCCAAGGGCGCTCTAACTATGGCTACACCTTC. The chain uses TRBV10-3 and TRBJ1-2; D is unclear. The CDR3 is 13 amino acids. Germline CDR1 and CDR2: ENHRY and SYGVKD. V was clipped by 8 bases and J by 0 bases, with 10 bases between them.